This note documents a single T cell receptor beta chain sequence. At deep level, the assay was performed. The repertoire was sequenced with immunoSEQ multiplex PCR; TCRdb's copy has only in-frame clones and lacks some. This table has about 2.2 million clones, just under 95% appearing once. The data derive from a study of shared clonotypes between healthy human individuals. Study overall: Donors consisted of a couple of women and a few men between 18 and 49.

The CDR3 runs 14 residues. Trimming pared 6 bases from V and 6 bases from J, leaving 14 bases between. Germline loops: CDR1 MDHEN, CDR2 SYDVKM. Positive CCR7 selection of CD45RO-negative cells yielded the naive CD8 cells, and terminally differentiated effector memory CD45RA+ cells were excluded. The sample consisted of naive CD8+ T cells from PBMCs. The source of this sequence is a young man in good health. Some clones in this sample may be carry-over from other donors' samples. The chain links TRBV28 to TRBJ2-2; no reliable D call. CDR3: CASSQTIQSGELFF. CDR3 DNA sequence: TGTGCCAGCAGCCAAACTATCCAATCCGGGGAGCTGTTTTTT.